The 24 T cell receptor beta chains reported below all come from one sample, sequenced in a study of T-cell memory formation after mild COVID-19. Each CDR3 protein is one row after TCRdb ran MiXCR on the 5' RACE reads. Of under 700,000 distinct CDR3 sequences in the sample, about a fifth were seen once. Sequencing was performed on PBMCs or a T cell subset sorted from them (not recorded which). The receptors derive from an adult woman who had mild COVID-19 (a few samples of this study predate the infection). Cell type and time point are not known.

This clonotype came up a few times. This chain links TRBV6-5 with TRBJ2-2, with D unclear. Trimming stripped 0 bases from V and 4 bases from J, with 15 bases between. Germline V gene sequence: CDR1 MNHEY, CDR2 SVGAGI. The length of the CDR3 is 17 residues. CDR3 nucleotides: TGTGCCAGCAGTTACTCTGCCACTATTACGGCCACCGGGGAGCTGTTTTTT. Translation: CASSYSATITATGELFF.

This clonotype was detected a few times. The V gene is TRBV7-9, the J gene TRBJ1-5; perhaps TRBD1 as D (5 bases). The V end was cut by 5 bases, the J end by 5 bases, with 13 bases between. Germline CDR1 SEHNR, CDR2 FQNEAQ (reference sequence). This CDR3 is 14 amino acids long. CDR3 nucleotides: TGTGCCAGCAGCGCGGACACGGCGCATCAGCCCCAGCATTTT. Its protein product is CASSADTAHQPQHF.

This clonotype has just a few counts. The chain is built from TRBV7-8 and TRBJ2-3; 15 nucleotides align to TRBD2. The CDR3 has 16 residues. Trimming removed 5 bases from V and 7 bases from J; junction bases left unmatched: 7. CDR1 is SGHVS, CDR2 FQNEAQ, per germline. The CDR3 sequence is CASSPGTSGGTYTQYF. CDR3 bases: TGTGCCAGCAGCCCGGGGACTAGCGGGGGGACCTATACGCAGTATTTT.

A few counts support this clonotype. This chain uses TRBV7-8 with TRBJ2-3; 7 nucleotides line up with TRBD1. With 0 bases clipped from V and 4 bases from J, the junction kept 7 bases outside the gene matches. This CDR3 spans 16 amino acids. Germline V gene sequence: CDR1 SGHVS, CDR2 FQNEAQ. Written as DNA, the CDR3 is TGTGCCAGCAGCTTAGCGCCAGGGGGAACTTCAGATACGCAGTATTTT. Protein sequence: CASSLAPGGTSDTQYF.

V and J are TRBV28 and TRBJ2-7; D is ambiguous. This CDR3 is 12 amino acids long. V was shortened by 5 bases and J by 8 bases, with 13 bases between the two germline ends. Looked up from germline, CDR1 is MDHEN and CDR2 is SYDVKM. In DNA form, the CDR3 reads TGTGCCAGCAGTGAGACCGAGTTTAAGCAGTACTTC. This encodes CASSETEFKQYF. The full variable domain, rest sourced from reference TRBV28 and TRBJ2-7, is DVKVTQSSRYLVKRTGEKVFLECVQDMDHENMFWYRQDPGLGLRLIYFSYDVKMKEKGDIPEGYSVSREKKERFSLILESASTNQTSMYLCASSETEFKQYFGPGTRLTVT.

The rearrangement uses TRBV4-2 and TRBJ2-7; 8 nucleotides agree with TRBD1. CDR1 is LGHNA, CDR2 YNFKEQ, per germline. V was clipped by 0 bases and J by 6 bases; unmatched bases: 7. The CDR3 is 15 residues long. DNA of the CDR3: TGTGCCAGCAGCCAAGAGGGACAGGCTGTATCCGAGCAGTACTTC. Translated: CASSQEGQAVSEQYF.

This clonotype was detected only a few times. The chain links TRBV7-6 to TRBJ2-1; no clear D gene. Trimming cost V 2 bases and J 10 bases, with 9 bases left between them. CDR3 length equals 12 residues. The germline V gene has CDR1 SGHVS and CDR2 FNYEAQ. This CDR3 reads CASSLLVGEQFF. CDR3 in DNA: TGTGCCAGCAGCTTATTGGTAGGGGAGCAGTTCTTC.

This clonotype was detected a few times. J is TRBJ2-3 and V is TRBV6-1; D is possibly TRBD2 (7 bases). The CDR3 consists of 16 residues. Germline V gene sequence: CDR1 MNHNS, CDR2 SASEGT. V was pared by 2 bases and J by 0 bases, with 12 bases between. The chain's CDR3 is CASSEWGGPSTDTQYF. The CDR3 DNA reads as TGTGCCAGCAGTGAATGGGGGGGGCCAAGCACAGATACGCAGTATTTT.

This clonotype was detected once. This sequence joins TRBV9 and TRBJ2-3; tentatively, D is TRBD1 or TRBD2 (5 bases each). This CDR3 region has 17 residues. CDR1 and CDR2 (germline): SGDLS, YYNGEE. V was clipped by 3 bases and J by 0 bases, with 17 bases between them. The CDR3 DNA is TGTGCCAGCAGCGGTGGGACCGCCTCCCCCAGCACAGATACGCAGTATTTT. Residues: CASSGGTASPSTDTQYF.

This chain connects TRBV12-3 or TRBV12-4 to TRBJ2-2; D not resolved. This CDR3 comprises 13 residues. V was clipped by 6 bases and J by 6 bases, with 11 bases between them. The CDR3 loop reads CASSRSWSGELFF. CDR3 DNA sequence: TGTGCCAGCAGCCGAAGCTGGTCCGGGGAGCTGTTTTTT.

This clonotype was seen a handful of times. The genes are TRBV7-2 and TRBJ1-1; D is unresolved. CDR1 is SGHTA and CDR2 is FQGNSA in the germline V gene. V gave up 9 bases and J gave up 4 bases, with 24 bases separating them. CDR3 length: 16 amino acids. The chain's CDR3 is CASKTQRSTRSTEAFF. DNA of the CDR3: TGTGCCAGTAAAACCCAGAGGAGTACGAGGAGCACTGAAGCTTTCTTT.

This clonotype was picked up a small number of times. The chain links TRBV2 to TRBJ1-5; 10 positions match TRBD1. This CDR3 has 15 amino acids. Per the germline V gene, CDR1 is SNHLY and CDR2 is FYNNEI. Unmatched junction bases numbered 6, after V lost 6 bases and J lost 4 bases. The CDR3 reads CASRLTGGGNQPQHF. The CDR3 bases are TGTGCCAGCAGATTGACAGGGGGCGGTAATCAGCCCCAGCATTTT.

CDR3 DNA: TGTGCCACCAGTGATTTGGAAACCGGGACAGGGTACTATGAGCAGTTCTTC. This translates into CATSDLETGTGYYEQFF. The chain couples TRBV24-1 to TRBJ2-1; 9 nucleotides line up with TRBD1. This CDR3 spans 17 amino acids. V trimming: 0 bases; J trimming: 8 bases; junction bases outside the gene matches: 10. CDR1 and CDR2 (germline): KGHDR, SFDVKD.

V usage is TRBV19 and J usage is TRBJ2-6; D not certain. V lost 7 bases to trimming and J lost 0 bases, with 4 bases between them. Looked up from germline, CDR1 is LNHDA and CDR2 is SQIVND (reference sequence). The CDR3 contains 13 residues. Here the CDR3 reads CASNPSGANVLTF. The CDR3 region has the DNA TGTGCCAGTAACCCCTCTGGGGCCAACGTCCTGACTTTC.

The J gene is TRBJ2-3, the V gene TRBV11-2; 7 bases are a match to TRBD1. This CDR3 contains 15 residues. Germline V gives CDR1 SGHAT, CDR2 FQNNGV. The junction had 6 bases not matched to a gene; V was cut back by 0 bases and J by 6 bases. Here the CDR3 DNA reads TGTGCCAGCAGCTTAGACGGGATGACAGGGGATACGCAGTATTTT. It specifies CASSLDGMTGDTQYF. The variable domain in full, completed from reference TRBV11-2 and TRBJ2-3, reads EAGVAQSPRYKIIEKRQSVAFWCNPISGHATLYWYQQILGQGPKLLIQFQNNGVVDDSQLPKDRFSAERLKGVDSTLKIQPAKLEDSAVYLCASSLDGMTGDTQYFGPGTRLTVL.

The genes are TRBV20-1 and TRBJ1-1; D is possibly TRBD1 (6 bases). The CDR3 is 17 amino acids. Germline CDR1 DFQATT, CDR2 SNEGSKA (reference sequence). Trimming shortened V by 0 bases and J by 5 bases, and 22 bases separated the two germline ends. Here the CDR3 DNA reads TGCAGTGCTAGAGAATGGGGGGCTGTTCTGGGAAGGACTGAAGCTTTCTTT. Translating gives CSAREWGAVLGRTEAFF.

The V and J genes are TRBV7-6 and TRBJ2-7; 7 nucleotides match TRBD2. The CDR3 totals 14 residues. J gave up 3 bases and V 1 base, and 3 bases lay outside the gene matches. The germline V gene encodes CDR1 SGHVS and CDR2 FNYEAQ. DNA of the CDR3: TGTGCCAGCAGCTTAGGTGGACTAGGCTACGAGCAGTACTTC. Residues: CASSLGGLGYEQYF.

In this sample, this clonotype turned up many times. The J gene is TRBJ2-1, the V gene TRBV24-1; 8 positions match TRBD1. This CDR3 is 15 amino acids long. V trimming: 4 bases; J trimming: 4 bases; junction bases outside the gene matches: 5. Germline lookup yields CDR1 KGHDR and CDR2 SFDVKD. The CDR3 DNA follows: TGTGCCACCAGTGACGGACAGGGCGAGTACAATGAGCAGTTCTTC. Its translation is CATSDGQGEYNEQFF.

This clonotype was observed many times. The gene calls are TRBV5-1 and TRBJ2-7; the D gene is possibly TRBD1 (6 bases). The germline V gene encodes CDR1 SGHRS and CDR2 YFSETQ. This CDR3 spans 13 amino acids. The germline V and J ends were trimmed by 0 bases and 3 bases, with 7 bases remaining between them. CDR3 nucleotides: TGCGCCAGCAGCTTGGTGGACAGCTACGAGCAGTACTTC. Amino acids: CASSLVDSYEQYF.

The gene calls are TRBV5-1 and TRBJ2-1; 9 bases fit TRBD2. The J segment lost 10 bases and the V segment lost 2 bases, leaving 10 bases of the junction unmatched. The CDR3 consists of 15 residues. Germline V CDR1 and CDR2: SGHRS, YFSETQ. The CDR3 sequence: CASSFPASGVGEQFF. In DNA form, the CDR3 reads TGCGCCAGCAGCTTTCCGGCTAGCGGGGTTGGCGAGCAGTTCTTC.

This clonotype has ten or more counts. The rearrangement links TRBV5-5 to TRBJ2-7; D may be TRBD2 (7 bases). The CDR3 length is 17 residues. The germline V gene has CDR1 SGHKS and CDR2 YYEKEE (reference sequence). The V end was cut by 1 base, the J end by 0 bases, with 17 bases between. The CDR3 spells CASSLYTWGGGSYEQYF. The CDR3 region has the DNA TGTGCCAGCAGCTTGTACACTTGGGGGGGCGGCTCCTACGAGCAGTACTTC.

The V gene is TRBV9, the J gene TRBJ1-2; 8 nucleotides line up with TRBD1. Germline V gives CDR1 SGDLS, CDR2 YYNGEE. After removal of 1 base from V and 6 bases from J, the junction contained 8 bases not matched to a gene. There are 15 residues in the CDR3. The CDR3 DNA reads TGTGCCAGCAGCGTAATCCCGTCGACAGGGGATGGCTACACCTTC. It yields the protein CASSVIPSTGDGYTF.

V usage is TRBV13 and J usage is TRBJ1-2, with 9 positions matching TRBD1. The CDR3 has 15 residues. From germline, CDR1 is PRHDT and CDR2 FYEKMQ (reference sequence). Trimming took 1 base from V and 6 from J; bases not matched to a gene: 6. CDR3 in DNA: TGTGCCAGCAGCTTAGCGACAGGGGGAGAAAATGGCTACACCTTC. It codes for CASSLATGGENGYTF. The full variable domain, in which reference TRBV13 and TRBJ1-2 provide the parts outside the CDR3, is AAGVIQSPRHLIKEKRETATLKCYPIPRHDTVYWYQQGPGQDPQFLISFYEKMQSDKGSIPDRFSAQQFSDYHSELNMSSLELGDSALYFCASSLATGGENGYTFGSGTRLTVV.

The CDR3 here is CSVEHLWEDGYTF. As DNA, the CDR3 is TGCAGCGTTGAACACCTCTGGGAAGATGGCTACACCTTC. V gene TRBV29-1 combines with J gene TRBJ1-2; unclear D gene. The CDR3 loop spans 13 amino acids. Germline assignment: CDR1 SQVTM and CDR2 ANQGSEA. The ends were cut back, 2 bases at V and 6 bases at J, with 13 bases in the middle.